The 27 T cell receptor beta chains below were found in one sample sequenced in a study of cytomegalovirus exposure and HLA in healthy donors. Both 60 Vbeta primers and 13 Jbeta primers went into the PCR. The protocol was immunoSEQ multiplex PCR, while the TCRdb copy is restricted to in-frame clones and leaves out a portion. This table holds roughly 200,000 clones, around 76% found once. The sample was PBMCs. Receptors were obtained from a man aged 30 to 45 in good health and CMV-seronegative.

The chain combines TRBV15 with TRBJ2-5, with TRBD1 identical over 8 bases. The J segment lost 3 bases and the V segment lost 3 bases, leaving 3 bases of the junction unmatched. CDR1 and CDR2 from the germline V gene are LNHNV and YYDKDF (reference sequence). This CDR3 has 14 amino acids. As DNA, the CDR3 is TGTGCCACCAGCAGGTCGGACAGGGAAGAGACCCAGTACTTC. Amino acids: CATSRSDREETQYF. The entire variable domain, with the rest obtained from reference TRBV15 and TRBJ2-5, is as follows: DAMVIQNPRYQVTQFGKPVTLSCSQTLNHNVMYWYQQKSSQAPKLLFHYYDKDFNNEADTPDNFQSRRPNTSFCFLDIRSPGLGDTAMYLCATSRSDREETQYFGPGTRLLVL.

This clone was seen only once. This sequence joins TRBV27 and TRBJ2-7; 14 bases line up with TRBD2. Germline V gene lookup returns CDR1 MNHEY and CDR2 SMNVEV (reference sequence). This CDR3 region has 16 residues. J was trimmed by 3 bases and V by 5 bases; bases with no gene match: 6. CDR3 region: CASSPPGLAGGYEQYF. The CDR3 nucleotides are TGTGCCAGCAGTCCCCCCGGACTAGCGGGGGGCTACGAGCAGTACTTC.

The chain links TRBV4-1 to TRBJ2-7; 14 positions agree with TRBD2. Germline V CDR1 and CDR2: MGHRA, YSYEKL. The V gene end was trimmed by 6 bases and the J gene end by 9 bases; junction bases not matched to a gene: 13. This CDR3 is 16 amino acids long. The CDR3 protein is CASSQEGLAGDIGQYF. The CDR3 DNA is TGCGCCAGCAGTCAGGAGGGACTAGCGGGAGATATAGGGCAGTACTTC.

The CDR3 sequence: CASSLSARANTGELFF. Here the CDR3 DNA reads TGCGCCAGCAGCTTGTCGGCGCGGGCGAACACCGGGGAGCTGTTTTTT. The V call is TRBV5-1, the J call TRBJ2-2; maybe TRBD2 (5 bases). Germline lookup yields CDR1 SGHRS and CDR2 YFSETQ. CDR3 length: 16 residues. V dropped 1 base and J dropped 0 bases, with 10 bases sitting between them.

This chain links TRBV2 with TRBJ1-5; possibly TRBD1 for D (5 bases). Germline V lookup: CDR1 SNHLY, CDR2 FYNNEI. This CDR3 has 12 residues. V lost 9 bases and J lost 4, with 10 bases in between. The CDR3 DNA sequence: TGTGCCAGTGGGGCAGAGAATCAGCCCCAGCATTTT. This codes for CASGAENQPQHF.

The V and J genes are TRBV28 and TRBJ1-1; perhaps TRBD1 as D (6 bases). Germline lookup yields CDR1 MDHEN and CDR2 SYDVKM. The CDR3 has 14 residues. Trimming removed 7 bases at V and 4 bases at J, with 16 bases between. CDR3 residues: CASTERGAGTEAFF. CDR3 sequence (DNA): TGTGCCAGCACTGAACGGGGGGCTGGCACTGAAGCTTTCTTT.

The chain has TRBV9 and TRBJ2-1; 8 bases are a match to TRBD2. The CDR3 has 14 residues. Germline values: CDR1 SGDLS, CDR2 YYNGEE. V gave up 9 bases and J gave up 6 bases; unmatched junction bases: 11. The CDR3 loop is CATAPGGDSNEQFF. The CDR3 nucleotides are TGTGCCACCGCGCCGGGAGGGGACTCCAATGAGCAGTTCTTC. The full variable domain, completed using reference TRBV9 and TRBJ2-1, is DSGVTQTPKHLITATGQRVTLRCSPRSGDLSVYWYQQSLDQGLQFLIQYYNGEERAKGNILERFSAQQFPDLHSELNLSSLELGDSALYFCATAPGGDSNEQFFGPGTRLTVL.

This CDR3 reads CASSVTGQGAGDTQYF. In DNA, the CDR3 is TGTGCCAGCAGCGTCACAGGACAGGGGGCGGGAGATACGCAGTATTTT. The rearrangement joins TRBV9 to TRBJ2-3; 11 bases are a match to TRBD1. Germline assignment: CDR1 SGDLS and CDR2 YYNGEE. This CDR3 is 16 amino acids long. With V trimmed by 2 bases and J by 5 bases, 7 bases remained unmatched.

The chain carries TRBV4-1 and TRBJ2-2; the D is unclear. CDR1 is MGHRA and CDR2 is YSYEKL in the germline V gene. Trimming took off 0 bases at V and 5 bases at J, with 13 bases between the two ends. The CDR3 consists of 16 residues. DNA of the CDR3: TGCGCCAGCAGCCAAGATCGGGTAATTAAGACCGGGGAGCTGTTTTTT. Translated: CASSQDRVIKTGELFF.

The rearrangement links TRBV28 to TRBJ1-6, with 7 bases fitting TRBD1. The CDR3 contains 15 residues. Looked up from germline, CDR1 is MDHEN and CDR2 is SYDVKM. J was trimmed by 6 bases and V by 8 bases; bases with no gene match: 10. The chain's CDR3 is CASVLPGQTNSPLHF. CDR3 nucleotide sequence: TGTGCCAGCGTTCTCCCGGGACAGACTAATTCACCCCTCCACTTT.

The genes are TRBV30 and TRBJ1-2; 8 bases agree with TRBD1. The CDR3 loop spans 16 amino acids. J was trimmed by 0 bases and V by 0 bases; bases with no gene match: 6. From germline, CDR1 is GTSNPN and CDR2 SVGIG (reference sequence). In DNA, the CDR3 is TGTGCCTGGAGTGTACCGCCGGGACAGGCTAACTATGGCTACACCTTC. It specifies CAWSVPPGQANYGYTF.

This clone was counted a single time. V usage is TRBV7-8 and J usage is TRBJ2-1, with TRBD2 matching 8 bases. CDR3 length: 18 residues. Losses at the gene ends were 1 base for V and 0 bases for J; bases not matched to a gene: 8. Per germline, CDR1 SGHVS and CDR2 FQNEAQ. CDR3 sequence: CASSLVERERYSYNEQFF. CDR3 sequence (DNA): TGTGCCAGCAGCTTAGTTGAGCGGGAGAGGTACTCCTACAATGAGCAGTTCTTC.

The gene calls are TRBV6-5 and TRBJ1-2; 10 positions agree with TRBD1. CDR1 and CDR2 (germline): MNHEY, SVGAGI. This CDR3 is 14 amino acids long. The trim removed 5 bases at V and 7 bases at J, leaving 7 bases unmatched. The CDR3 is CASSLWTGGRGYTF. The CDR3 nucleotides are TGTGCCAGCAGTCTCTGGACAGGGGGTCGTGGCTACACCTTC.

This clone was seen just once. The J gene is TRBJ2-3, the V gene TRBV18, with D unclear. V lost 2 bases to trimming and J lost 1 base, with 7 bases between them. The germline V gene encodes CDR1 KGHSH and CDR2 LQKENI. The CDR3 contains 14 residues. DNA of the CDR3: TGTGCCAGCTCACCAATACGGGGCACAGATACGCAGTATTTT. Translation gives CASSPIRGTDTQYF. Looking up the rest from reference TRBV18 and TRBJ2-3 gives the full variable domain: NAGVMQNPRHLVRRRGQEARLRCSPMKGHSHVYWYRQLPEEGLKFMVYLQKENIIDESGMPKERFSAEFPKEGPSILRIQQVVRGDSAAYFCASSPIRGTDTQYFGPGTRLTVL.

The V and J genes are TRBV6-1 and TRBJ2-1, with D possibly TRBD2 on 5 matching bases. Germline V lookup: CDR1 MNHNS, CDR2 SASEGT. Trimming left V 2 bases short and J 0 bases short, with 11 bases between. This CDR3 is 16 amino acids long. CDR3 coding DNA: TGTGCCAGCAGTGAAAATGGCGGGCTCTCCTACAATGAGCAGTTCTTC. It specifies CASSENGGLSYNEQFF.

For the CDR3, the DNA is TGTGCCAGCAGCTCCAGGACAGGGGGCGTTGAGACCCAGTACTTC. This codes for CASSSRTGGVETQYF. J is TRBJ2-5 and V is TRBV11-3; 11 nucleotides match TRBD1. This CDR3 has 15 residues. Trimming removed 4 bases from V and 5 bases from J; junction bases left unmatched: 6. Germline V CDR1 and CDR2: SGHNT, YENEEA.

This clone has only a few counts. The gene calls are TRBV9 and TRBJ1-1, with D perhaps matching TRBD1 (5 bases). The V gene lost 4 bases and the J gene lost 2 bases, with 15 bases spanning the gap. The length of the CDR3 is 15 residues. Germline values: CDR1 SGDLS, CDR2 YYNGEE. This CDR3 reads CASSPIGGVNTEAFF. In DNA, the CDR3 is TGTGCCAGCAGCCCCATCGGAGGGGTAAACACTGAAGCTTTCTTT.

The V and J genes are TRBV29-1 and TRBJ2-1, with D uncertain. Germline loops: CDR1 SQVTM, CDR2 ANQGSEA. V was pared by 7 bases and J by 3 bases, with 7 bases between. The CDR3 runs to 11 residues. CDR3 sequence (DNA): TGCAGCGGAGATCACTACAATGAGCAGTTCTTC. Its protein is CSGDHYNEQFF.

The chain joins TRBV15 to TRBJ2-2; TRBD1 aligns across 7 bases. The CDR3 runs to 15 residues. Germline values: CDR1 LNHNV, CDR2 YYDKDF (reference sequence). After removal of 5 bases from V and 5 bases from J, the junction contained 8 bases not matched to a gene. The CDR3 DNA reads TGTGCCACCAGCTTCCGACAGGGTGGGACCGGGGAGCTGTTTTTT. Its translation is CATSFRQGGTGELFF.

The chain couples TRBV9 to TRBJ2-3, with 8 bases lining up with TRBD1. The CDR3 has 16 amino acids. Germline CDR1 reads SGDLS; CDR2 reads YYNGEE. Germline trimming cut 4 bases from V and 4 bases from J; bases unmatched to any gene: 11. DNA for the CDR3: TGTGCCAGCAGCCTACCTCGGACAGGGCTTTCAGATACGCAGTATTTT. Its translation is CASSLPRTGLSDTQYF.

In this sample, this clone turned up a few times. This chain uses TRBV6-4 with TRBJ2-7; perhaps TRBD2 as D (6 bases). The CDR3 has 18 residues. Per the germline V gene, CDR1 is MRHNA and CDR2 is SNTAGT. Trimming removed 6 bases at V and 2 bases at J, with 26 bases between. The CDR3 region has the DNA TGTGCCAGCAGAACAGCCGACAGCCGGGACTCGGGCGCCTACGAGCAGTACTTC. Protein: CASRTADSRDSGAYEQYF.

The chain is built from TRBV23-1 and TRBJ1-4, with D possibly TRBD1 on 6 matching bases. TRBV23-1 is filed as an ORF, its function uncertain. The germline V and J ends were trimmed by 0 bases and 4 bases, with 24 bases remaining between them. The CDR3 is 20 amino acids. DNA of the CDR3: TGCGCCAGCAGTCAATCGCGCTCCAGTGTGGGGGCGGCGGATAATGAAAAACTGTTTTTT. Residues: CASSQSRSSVGAADNEKLFF.

The chain joins TRBV27 to TRBJ2-1; D is uncertain. The CDR3 loop spans 16 amino acids. The germline V and J ends were trimmed by 0 bases and 0 bases, with 9 bases remaining between them. Germline V CDR1 and CDR2: MNHEY, SMNVEV (reference sequence). The CDR3 spells CASSLSLLGSYNEQFF. CDR3 nucleotides: TGTGCCAGCAGTTTATCGTTACTTGGCTCCTACAATGAGCAGTTCTTC.

J is TRBJ2-2 and V is TRBV15; a possible D gene is TRBD1 (6 bases). The germline V gene has CDR1 LNHNV and CDR2 YYDKDF (reference sequence). Trimming removed 3 bases at V and 6 bases at J, with 14 bases between. The CDR3 covers 15 residues. The CDR3 here is CATSSPGDIPGELFF. The CDR3 nucleotides read TGTGCCACCAGCAGTCCCGGGGACATCCCCGGGGAGCTGTTTTTT.

This chain joins TRBV11-2 and TRBJ1-5; 7 nucleotides match TRBD1. This CDR3 has 16 residues. The V and J ends lost 1 base and 4 bases, in that order; junction bases with no gene match: 7. CDR1 and CDR2 (germline): SGHAT, FQNNGV. CDR3: CASSLGRQGINQPQHF. CDR3 bases: TGTGCCAGCAGCTTAGGTCGACAGGGAATTAATCAGCCCCAGCATTTT.

The chain employs TRBV5-1 and TRBJ2-1, with 13 nucleotides matching TRBD2. This CDR3 region has 18 residues. Per germline, CDR1 SGHRS and CDR2 YFSETQ. Trimming took 3 bases from V and 2 from J; bases not matched to a gene: 8. CDR3 in DNA: TGCGCCAGCAGCTCCCCGGGACTAGCGGGGCGTACCTACAATGAGCAGTTCTTC. As protein: CASSSPGLAGRTYNEQFF.

J is TRBJ2-6 and V is TRBV19; D is possibly TRBD1 (5 bases). CDR1 LNHDA and CDR2 SQIVND come from the germline V gene (reference sequence). The CDR3 consists of 18 residues. Trimming removed 2 bases at V and 2 bases at J, with 16 bases between. CDR3 in DNA: TGTGCCAGTAGTATAATAAAGGACACTTGGGCTGGGGCCAACGTCCTGACTTTC. Protein product: CASSIIKDTWAGANVLTF. Variable domain in full (rest from reference TRBV19 and TRBJ2-6): DGGITQSPKYLFRKEGQNVTLSCEQNLNHDAMYWYRQDPGQGLRLIYYSQIVNDFQKGDIAEGYSVSREKKESFPLTVTSAQKNPTAFYLCASSIIKDTWAGANVLTFGAGSRLTVL.